What follows are 14 T cell receptor beta chains derived from one specimen sequenced in a study of cytomegalovirus exposure and HLA in healthy donors. PCR was performed using 60 Vbeta and 13 Jbeta primers. The method was immunoSEQ multiplex PCR; TCRdb's version includes in-frame clones alone and lacks a portion of them. The table shows 80,000 to 130,000 clones, with more than 60% occurring only once. Sequencing was performed on PBMCs. All receptors derive from a woman aged 18-29 years in good health and CMV-seropositive.

The rearrangement joins TRBV7-6 to TRBJ2-1; D may be TRBD1 (6 bases). V gave up 7 bases and J gave up 8 bases, with 15 bases separating them. The germline CDR1 and CDR2 sequences are SGHVS and FNYEAQ. The CDR3 runs to 13 residues. The CDR3 loop is CASNTPGEDEQFF. As DNA, the CDR3 is TGTGCCAGCAACACACCAGGGGAAGATGAGCAGTTCTTC.

The V and J genes are TRBV2 and TRBJ1-5, with TRBD1 matching 9 bases. The CDR3 runs 14 residues. V lost 5 bases and J lost 6; bases outside the gene matches: 5. Looked up from germline, CDR1 is SNHLY and CDR2 is FYNNEI. The CDR3 nucleotides are TGTGCCAGCAGTACCGGGACAGGGACTCAGCCCCAGCATTTT. Its protein product is CASSTGTGTQPQHF.

This clone showed up many times. The chain combines TRBV27 with TRBJ1-2; D remains unclear. Trimming stripped 0 bases from V and 4 bases from J, with 9 bases between. This CDR3 has 14 amino acids. Germline CDR1 is MNHEY and CDR2 is SMNVEV (reference sequence). CDR3 sequence (DNA): TGTGCCAGCAGTTTATCGGCACAGAGCTATGGCTACACCTTC. Its protein product is CASSLSAQSYGYTF.

V usage is TRBV7-3 and J usage is TRBJ2-6; 7 bases map to TRBD1. The V gene end was trimmed by 2 bases and the J gene end by 4 bases; junction bases not matched to a gene: 2. CDR3 length: 15 residues. Germline CDR1 reads SGHTA; CDR2 reads FQGTGA. CDR3 protein: CASSLPGQGANVLTF. The DNA of the CDR3 is TGTGCCAGCAGCTTACCGGGACAGGGGGCCAACGTCCTGACTTTC.

The chain carries TRBV7-9 and TRBJ1-3; D remains unclear. Germline V lookup: CDR1 SEHNR, CDR2 FQNEAQ (reference sequence). Trimming took 3 bases from V and 0 from J, leaving 6 bases between them. The CDR3 loop spans 14 amino acids. Here the CDR3 reads CASSFSASGNTIYF. CDR3 nucleotide sequence: TGTGCCAGCAGCTTCAGCGCCTCTGGAAACACCATATATTTT.

This chain uses TRBV28 with TRBJ2-7; TRBD1 matches 7 bases. This CDR3 is built from 15 residues. Germline CDR1 MDHEN, CDR2 SYDVKM. Trimming cost V 6 bases and J 6 bases; bases outside gene matches: 14. CDR3 bases: TGTGCCAGCAGCTCGGGCCCGAAGGGGGCTAGCGAGCAGTACTTC. This encodes CASSSGPKGASEQYF.

This clone has just one count. The V and J genes are TRBV7-9 and TRBJ1-1, with a possible D match to TRBD1 (5 bases). V lost 5 bases and J 2 bases, leaving 9 bases between the germline ends. The CDR3 length is 13 residues. Germline CDR1 SEHNR, CDR2 FQNEAQ (reference sequence). DNA of the CDR3: TGTGCCAGCAGCCCGACAGATAACACTGAAGCTTTCTTT. Its protein product is CASSPTDNTEAFF.

The chain uses TRBV6-1 and TRBJ2-7, with D perhaps matching TRBD2 (6 bases). V lost 5 bases and J lost 7, with 9 bases in between. The germline V gene encodes CDR1 MNHNS and CDR2 SASEGT. The CDR3 runs 11 residues. The CDR3 nucleotides read TGTGCCAGCAGTTGGGGGGAAGAGCAGTACTTC. Protein product: CASSWGEEQYF.

V gene TRBV7-3 combines with J gene TRBJ2-1; D is ambiguous. This CDR3 region has 15 residues. V lost 0 bases and J 5 bases, leaving 11 bases between the germline ends. CDR1 is SGHTA and CDR2 is FQGTGA in the germline V gene. CDR3 in DNA: TGTGCCAGCAGCTTAACTCCTATCGAGCACAATGAGCAGTTCTTC. Amino acid sequence: CASSLTPIEHNEQFF.

This clone was observed a few times. The genes are TRBV9 and TRBJ2-1, with 12 bases matching TRBD2. The CDR3 has 19 amino acids. The germline gives CDR1 SGDLS, CDR2 YYNGEE. After removal of 4 bases from V and 0 bases from J, the junction contained 11 bases not matched to a gene. This CDR3 is CASSPPGLAGYNSYNEQFF. As DNA, the CDR3 is TGTGCCAGCAGCCCTCCGGGACTAGCGGGCTATAACTCCTACAATGAGCAGTTCTTC.

V and J are TRBV18 and TRBJ2-7; 8 positions agree with TRBD2. CDR3 length: 15 amino acids. Germline assignment: CDR1 KGHSH and CDR2 LQKENI. V gave up 8 bases and J gave up 4 bases; unmatched junction bases: 13. Written as DNA, the CDR3 is TGTGCCAGCACCCCAAGCGGGAGAGGGACTTACGAGCAGTACTTC. It encodes CASTPSGRGTYEQYF.

This chain uses TRBV6-5 with TRBJ2-7; 7 bases are shared with TRBD2. Germline V CDR1 and CDR2: MNHEY, SVGAGI. The CDR3 runs 16 residues. With 2 bases clipped from V and 6 bases from J, the junction kept 13 bases outside the gene matches. As DNA, the CDR3 is TGTGCCAGCAGTTACCGAGCCACCAGGGAGGGTGGCGAGCAGTACTTC. Its protein product is CASSYRATREGGEQYF.

The J gene is TRBJ1-5, the V gene TRBV7-9; TRBD1 might be the D (5 bases). The V gene lost 5 bases and the J gene lost 2 bases, with 13 bases spanning the gap. CDR3 size: 15 residues. Germline V gene lookup returns CDR1 SEHNR and CDR2 FQNEAQ (reference sequence). The CDR3 DNA is TGTGCCAGCAGCCGGGACCCGGGAGGCAATCAGCCCCAGCATTTT. Encoded protein: CASSRDPGGNQPQHF.

The chain couples TRBV6-1 to TRBJ1-1; unclear D gene. CDR3 length: 15 residues. Per the germline V gene, CDR1 is MNHNS and CDR2 is SASEGT. Trimming stripped 8 bases from V and 3 bases from J, with 19 bases between. CDR3 sequence reads: CASPPDPWRDTEAFF. CDR3 DNA: TGTGCCAGCCCGCCGGACCCTTGGAGGGACACTGAAGCTTTCTTT.